This is a list of T cell receptor beta chains from one sample in a study of CXCR3-negative and CXCR3-positive naive CD8 T cells. TCRdb re-called the 5' RACE reads and shows each CDR3 protein once, DNA omitted. In total, the table holds approximately 40,000 distinct CDR3 sequences. Sequences were obtained from memory CD8+ T cells from blood. These receptors were taken from a human donor in good health. Some clones in this sample may be carry-over from other donors' samples. CDR3s include the opening cysteine and the closing phenylalanine or tryptophan.

V: TRBV7-8
J: TRBJ1-1
CDR3: CASRLNTEAFF

V: TRBV28
J: TRBJ2-3
CDR3: CASSYRAGTHTDTQYF

V: TRBV29-1
J: TRBJ2-2
CDR3: CSVSRDGELFF

V: TRBV19
J: TRBJ1-5
CDR3: CASSIETPGGRQPQHF

V: TRBV12-3/TRBV12-4
J: TRBJ2-7
CDR3: CASSFGLDSYEQYF

V: TRBV7-9
J: TRBJ2-5
CDR3: CASTLRVAGPAETQYF

V: TRBV4-1
J: TRBJ1-1
CDR3: CASSQGAPELRYSTEAFF

V: TRBV5-5
J: TRBJ2-5
CDR3: CASSLNRGRGETQYF

V: TRBV25-1
J: TRBJ1-2
CDR3: CASSEYGAGDGYTF

V: TRBV7-8
J: TRBJ2-3
CDR3: CASSLAVPDTQYF

V: TRBV10-3
J: TRBJ1-2
CDR3: CAIREGVDGYTF

V: TRBV29-1
J: TRBJ1-1
CDR3: CSALQGGEGIEAFF

V: TRBV7-3
J: TRBJ2-1
CDR3: CASSVMEGLAAYNEQFF

V: TRBV6-5
J: TRBJ1-3
CDR3: CASSIPGDGNTIYF

V: TRBV12-3/TRBV12-4
J: TRBJ2-1
CDR3: CASSLSGNYNEQFF

V: TRBV7-9
J: TRBJ2-7
CDR3: CASSLQGNEQYF

V: TRBV28
J: TRBJ2-3
CDR3: CASSFTGGPDTQYF

V: TRBV12-3/TRBV12-4
J: TRBJ2-1
CDR3: CASSSHKGTSRPNEQFF

V: TRBV7-9
J: TRBJ1-1
CDR3: CASSLGIGLNTEAFF

V: TRBV25-1
J: TRBJ2-3
CDR3: CASNPSGQITDTQYF

V: TRBV7-6
J: TRBJ2-2
CDR3: CASSSGTPQGTGELFF

V: TRBV20-1
J: TRBJ2-1
CDR3: CSASVRAYNEQFF

V: TRBV7-6
J: TRBJ1-1
CDR3: CASSLTENTEAFF

V: TRBV7-3
J: TRBJ2-7
CDR3: CASSLGLAGSYEQYF